This T cell receptor (beta chain) derives from a study of blood T cells in healthy people across ages. It was with a sample-barcoded 5' primer and a J-beta primer mix that a second PCR of roughly 7 to 12 cycles was run. With 12 random nucleotides, a template-switch adaptor tagged each individual cDNA molecule. Using its own MiXCR run on the 5' RACE reads, TCRdb lists one record per CDR3 protein. The data show roughly 500,000 distinct CDR3 sequences, 27% seen once. V was shortened by 8 bases and J by 5 bases, with 11 bases between the two germline ends. The CDR3 is 12 amino acids. CDR1 MNHEY and CDR2 SVGEGT come from the germline V gene.

Sequenced material: blood. The TCR comes from a woman between 65 and 79 years old in good health. The rearrangement joins TRBV6-2 or TRBV6-3 to TRBJ2-3; D is unclear. In DNA, the CDR3 is TGTGCCAGCGCCCATCCCGAAGATACGCAGTATTTT. Its translation is CASAHPEDTQYF.